The rows below give T cell receptor beta chains drawn from one sample of a study of metastatic and nonmetastatic thyroid tumors. MiXCR was used by TCRdb to re-call the PCR reads. This table has about 62,000 clones, about 3.8% appearing once. The sequencing sample was made of blood. The receptors shown here come from a female donor with papillary thyroid cancer or a benign thyroid nodule (not recorded which). Some clones in this sample may be carry-over from other donors' samples. Each CDR3 is given without its conserved first and last residue. D genes are given only for firm matches.

len,v_gene,d_gene,j_gene,CDR3aa
14,TRBV5-1,TRBD2,TRBJ2-3,ASSSRLAGGGDTQY
11,TRBV12-3/TRBV12-4,NA,TRBJ2-7,ASSIAFQYEQY
16,TRBV15,TRBD2,TRBJ2-3,ATSRDIAGGPSTDTQY
12,TRBV6-1,NA,TRBJ2-7,ASSEGRGDYEQY
15,TRBV24-1,NA,TRBJ2-6,ATSGSLGVTGANVLT
11,TRBV29-1,TRBD1,TRBJ1-5,SVVLGGDQPQH
12,TRBV2,NA,TRBJ2-5,ASSPLLGGETQY
13,TRBV24-1,TRBD1,TRBJ2-1,ATARDRDLDNEQF
13,TRBV5-5,TRBD1,TRBJ1-5,ASSRTGGSNLPQH
14,TRBV20-1,TRBD1,TRBJ1-5,SARPGTGKVNQPQH
13,TRBV6-5,NA,TRBJ2-7,ASSYSGHPAEEQY
10,TRBV27,NA,TRBJ1-4,ASSFGGEKLF
15,TRBV5-1,NA,TRBJ2-2,ASSGLTRQAGSGELF
12,TRBV15,TRBD2,TRBJ2-3,ATSRSGMADTQY
11,TRBV6-1,NA,TRBJ1-1,ASRERGRDVAF
12,TRBV11-1,TRBD2,TRBJ2-3,ASSVPGLVDTQY